Included here is one T cell receptor beta chain sequence, with context. Its binding antigen is unknown. Within one base of it there is no much larger clone, and no base qualities were kept. TCRbeta CDR3 regions were amplified from genomic DNA by means of the immunoSEQ Assay, a bias-controlled multiplex PCR. Concerning the study's data processing: Within the assay, amplification of reference gene primers was used to estimate how many nucleated cells each sample contained. To quantify the absolute abundance of each unique TCRbeta CDR3 rearrangement, sequence reads were collapsed and filtered. Productive Simpson clonality was computed per sample as the square root of Simpson's diversity index over productive rearrangements. The table comes from immuneACCESS by way of TCRdb, which keeps in-frame sequences with V and J called. Part of the clones is missing from these tables; in studies checked, under half for an unresolved V gene and the rest for unknown reasons. V, J and clone size derive from that table, while D and trimming were established from the DNA sequence. In this sample the table shows 270,000 or so clones, approximately 85% of which occur a single time. The top ten constitute 13% of the sample.

These data originate in a study of blood T cell repertoires in COVID-19 (TCRdb year 2020). Background on the whole study: Collaborator samples came from the United States, Italy and Spain and covered acute and convalescent phases of COVID-19. The material from the prospective study consisted of cDNA or gDNA derived from T cells, B-cell-depleted T cells, or PBMCs. Subjects who had been exposed to COVID-19, were actively infected with it, or had recovered from it provided the deeply sampled blood TCRbeta repertoires that made up the dataset. A freely available public database, intended as a resource for researchers studying the immune response to SARS-CoV-2, is where the repertoires were released. The samples were drawn from two sources: the first 160 participants of the ongoing ImmuneRACE study, and 1,000 to 1,500 subjects contributed by 6 global collaborators. A de-identified subject ID, COVID-19 status, age in years and sex were almost always included in the sample metadata. Where HLA class I and class II types were available, the types were taken from metadata supplied by the sample provider, not from assay-based typing. Beyond this particular receptor, the publication reports: Clinical and demographic metadata were provided uncurated, with the amount varying by source and participant.

Each collaborating institution followed its own protocols to collect whole blood in K2EDTA tubes. For TCRbeta analysis, collaborators shipped samples in one of three forms: frozen whole blood, isolated PBMCs, or DNA extracted from either of those sample types. Trimming costs V 4 bases and J 7 bases, and their ends lie 12 bases apart. From cysteine to phenylalanine, the CDR3 is 13 amino acids long. Here the CDR3 DNA is all that survives: 39 bases in frame from base 1. From a lookup of the germline V gene, CDR1 and CDR2 are SGHDT and YYEEEE. This receptor was obtained from a human donor in a cohort sampled during active COVID-19. Sample: peripheral blood. The sequence links TRBV5-6 to TRBJ1-3; the D gene cannot be named for sure. The DNA is as follows: TGTGCCAGCAGCCACGTCTCGGAGAACACCATATATTTT. This encodes CASSHVSENTIYF.